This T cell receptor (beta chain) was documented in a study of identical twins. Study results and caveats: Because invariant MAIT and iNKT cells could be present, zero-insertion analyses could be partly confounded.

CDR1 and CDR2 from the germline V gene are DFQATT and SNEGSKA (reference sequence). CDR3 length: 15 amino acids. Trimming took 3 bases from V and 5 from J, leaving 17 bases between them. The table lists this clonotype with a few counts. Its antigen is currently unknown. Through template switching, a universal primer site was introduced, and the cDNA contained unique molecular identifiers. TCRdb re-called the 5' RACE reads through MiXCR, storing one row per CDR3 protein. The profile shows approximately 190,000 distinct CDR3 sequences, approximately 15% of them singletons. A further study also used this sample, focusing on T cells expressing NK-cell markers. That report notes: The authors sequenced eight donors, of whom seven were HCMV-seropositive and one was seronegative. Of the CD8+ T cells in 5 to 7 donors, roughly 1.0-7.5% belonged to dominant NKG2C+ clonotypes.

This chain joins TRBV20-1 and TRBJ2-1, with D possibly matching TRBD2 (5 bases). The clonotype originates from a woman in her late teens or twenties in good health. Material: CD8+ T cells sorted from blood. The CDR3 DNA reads TGCAGTGCTAGCGACGGCGACGCCGGGAACAATGAGCAGTTCTTC. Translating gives CSASDGDAGNNEQFF.